Listed below are T cell receptor beta chains from one sample, sequenced in a study of blood T cell repertoires in COVID-19. TCRdb's copy holds only in-frame clones and misses some; the assay was immunoSEQ multiplex PCR. The data show roughly 98,000 clones, around four fifths seen once. The sequenced material came from peripheral blood. Every receptor here comes from a woman in her 70s with active or convalescent COVID-19. Each CDR3 is given without its conserved first and last residue. The order of the fields is V gene, CDR3 protein.

V: TRBV24-1; CDR3: ATSDGLAVTGELF
V: TRBV9; CDR3: ASSVGAGGDTEAF
V: TRBV7-2; CDR3: ASSSTLTGNEQF
V: TRBV19; CDR3: ASSIPAGINYGYT
V: TRBV7-2; CDR3: ASNPGGPTGELF
V: TRBV6-5; CDR3: ASRRTGGNEQF
V: TRBV3-1/TRBV3-2; CDR3: ASSHGTGNTEAF
V: TRBV7-9; CDR3: ASSLALGQGRDIQY
V: TRBV6-1; CDR3: ASSEPPGAVGAGELF
V: TRBV11-2; CDR3: ASSLTSGTSVGTQY
V: TRBV27; CDR3: ASSFFRGREGGYT
V: TRBV7-2; CDR3: ASSPQGSGYEQY
V: TRBV4-2; CDR3: ASSQGDRDSEAF
V: TRBV9; CDR3: ASSLPGLRTTDTQY
V: TRBV12-3/TRBV12-4; CDR3: ASSYRRTYEQY
V: TRBV29-1; CDR3: SVGQGGGYT
V: TRBV5-1; CDR3: ASSFDRNTEAF
V: TRBV10-3; CDR3: AISAATGDGTEAF
V: TRBV7-2; CDR3: ASSLLLGGLYEQY
V: TRBV7-2; CDR3: ASSANTGGYGYT
V: TRBV19; CDR3: ASGLRGPSGNTIY
V: TRBV7-9; CDR3: ASSFSGRTDTQY
V: TRBV7-9; CDR3: ASSPPGTGAYEQY
V: TRBV4-3; CDR3: ASSQDRQGYKGYT
V: TRBV9; CDR3: ASSVPANTGELF
V: TRBV3-1/TRBV3-2; CDR3: ASRSTAGSGEQF
V: TRBV5-1; CDR3: ASSINQGAHLNTEAF
V: TRBV6-6; CDR3: ASSYYQGGEQY
V: TRBV6-5; CDR3: ASSSLRDRGIYGYT
V: TRBV5-1; CDR3: ASRVGAVDTEAF
V: TRBV3-1/TRBV3-2; CDR3: ASSQVGLAVNEQF
V: TRBV5-1; CDR3: ASSFDPLAGGFNEQF
V: TRBV7-2; CDR3: ASSLVGTLDQPQH
V: TRBV18; CDR3: ASSPSSYEQY
V: TRBV5-5; CDR3: ASSSMIAVYQETQY
V: TRBV6-2/TRBV6-3; CDR3: ASSSGIVLPLYGYT
V: TRBV5-1; CDR3: ASSLAARETQY
V: TRBV29-1; CDR3: SVVRSRSGQGALPNYGYT
V: TRBV6-5; CDR3: ASSRGTSGRYEQY
V: TRBV11-3; CDR3: ASSFTDKAPYNEQF
V: TRBV27; CDR3: ASRRQGEGAEAF
V: TRBV2; CDR3: ASSQRTSGEETQY
V: TRBV10-3; CDR3: AISESVTAHEQF
V: TRBV4-1; CDR3: ASSQVTKPGANVLT
V: TRBV29-1; CDR3: SATTVGANTEAF
V: TRBV29-1; CDR3: SVARDRAYEQY
V: TRBV5-6; CDR3: ASSFLTGTNEQF
V: TRBV10-3; CDR3: ATAIQGNNQPQH
V: TRBV20-1; CDR3: SASYRSTSTDTQY
V: TRBV11-2; CDR3: ASRSFRGKNSPLH